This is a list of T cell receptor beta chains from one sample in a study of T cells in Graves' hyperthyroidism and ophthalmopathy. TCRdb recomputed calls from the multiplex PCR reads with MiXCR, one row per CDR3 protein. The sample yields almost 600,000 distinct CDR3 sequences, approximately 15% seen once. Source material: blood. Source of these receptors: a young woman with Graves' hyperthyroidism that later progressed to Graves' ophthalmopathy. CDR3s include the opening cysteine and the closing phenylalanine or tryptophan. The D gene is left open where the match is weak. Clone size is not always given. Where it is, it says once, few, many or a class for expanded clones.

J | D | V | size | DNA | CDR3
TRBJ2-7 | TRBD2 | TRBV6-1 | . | TGTGCCAGCAGACCTAGCGGGGGGCCCTACGAGCAGTACTTC | CASRPSGGPYEQYF
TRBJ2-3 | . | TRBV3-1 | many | TGTGCCAGCAGCCAATCGGCGCCAGATACGCAGTATTTT | CASSQSAPDTQYF
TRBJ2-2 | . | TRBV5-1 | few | TGCGCCAGCAGCTTGGCCTCTTCGAACACCGGGGAGCTGTTTTTT | CASSLASSNTGELFF
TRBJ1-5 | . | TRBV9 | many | TGTGCCAGCAGCGCCTCAGGCAGCATAGGTCAGCCCCAGCATTTT | CASSASGSIGQPQHF
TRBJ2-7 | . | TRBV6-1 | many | TGTGCCAGCAGTGACCTCCCCTACGAGCAGTACTTC | CASSDLPYEQYF
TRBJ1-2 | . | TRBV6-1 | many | TGTGCCAGCAGTGAAGCGAACATTTTGGGCTACACCTTC | CASSEANILGYTF
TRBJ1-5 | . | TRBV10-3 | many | TGTGCCATCAGTTCAGGGATCAATCAGCCCCAGCATTTT | CAISSGINQPQHF
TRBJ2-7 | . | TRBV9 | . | TGTGCCAGCAGCCCCCACATTGGGAAAGCAATCTACGAGCAGTACTTC | CASSPHIGKAIYEQYF
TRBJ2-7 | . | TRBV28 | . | TGTGCCAGCAGTTTTTCCGGGGCGGATTACGAGCAGTACTTC | CASSFSGADYEQYF
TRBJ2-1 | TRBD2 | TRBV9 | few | TGTGCCAGCAGCGGGGTAGCGGGGAGGGACCCTGGCTCCTACAATGAGCAGTTCTTC | CASSGVAGRDPGSYNEQFF
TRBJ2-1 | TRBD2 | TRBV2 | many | TGTGCCAGCAGTGAAAAGCGGGAGTCATATAATGAGCAGTTCTTC | CASSEKRESYNEQFF